These 17 T cell receptor beta chains originate from one sample sequenced in a study of cytomegalovirus exposure and HLA in healthy donors. The PCR had 60 Vbeta and 13 Jbeta primers. Only in-frame clones appear in the TCRdb table, and some are missing; sequencing was by immunoSEQ multiplex PCR. The repertoire holds 150,000 to 200,000 clones, with 68% as singletons. Sequencing input: PBMCs. These receptors were collected from a man aged 45-65 years in good health and CMV-seronegative.

This chain uses TRBV19 with TRBJ1-1; a possible D gene is TRBD1 (6 bases). This CDR3 spans 13 amino acids. Germline V gene data show CDR1 as LNHDA and CDR2 as SQIVND (reference sequence). V was pared by 6 bases and J by 1 base, with 9 bases between. As DNA, the CDR3 is TGTGCCAGTAGCAGGGGAGAGAACACTGAAGCTTTCTTT. Amino acid sequence: CASSRGENTEAFF.

The chain combines TRBV4-1 with TRBJ2-1; 10 positions match TRBD1. Germline V lookup: CDR1 MGHRA, CDR2 YSYEKL. There are 17 residues in the CDR3. V shed 2 bases and J 3 bases; nucleotides not matched to a gene: 7. The CDR3 is CASSQTRTGGFYNEQFF. CDR3 DNA sequence: TGCGCCAGCAGCCAAACTAGGACAGGGGGTTTCTACAATGAGCAGTTCTTC.

The V gene is TRBV18, the J gene TRBJ2-7, with D possibly TRBD1 on 6 matching bases. This CDR3 has 14 amino acids. Germline values: CDR1 KGHSH, CDR2 LQKENI. V was pared by 6 bases and J by 0 bases, with 12 bases between. For the CDR3, the DNA is TGTGCCAGCTCCCAACACAGGGACTCCTACGAGCAGTACTTC. Encoded protein: CASSQHRDSYEQYF.

The V and J genes are TRBV7-2 and TRBJ1-4; no clear D. V lost 5 bases, J lost 5 bases, and 15 bases lay in between. This CDR3 is 15 amino acids long. Germline V gene sequence: CDR1 SGHTA, CDR2 FQGNSA. CDR3: CASSPPAGANEKLFF. The CDR3 nucleotides read TGTGCCAGCAGCCCCCCGGCAGGCGCAAATGAAAAACTGTTTTTT. Full variable domain (missing parts from reference TRBV7-2 and TRBJ1-4): GAGVSQSPSNKVTEKGKDVELRCDPISGHTALYWYRQSLGQGLEFLIYFQGNSAPDKSGLPSDRFSAERTGGSVSTLTIQRTQQEDSAVYLCASSPPAGANEKLFFGSGTQLSVL.

This clone occurred once. V and J are TRBV28 and TRBJ2-6, with TRBD1 matching over 9 bases. Germline CDR1 and CDR2: MDHEN and SYDVKM. CDR3 length equals 15 residues. V gave up 11 bases and J gave up 2 bases; unmatched junction bases: 7. This chain's CDR3 is CAGGQGGAGANVLTF. In nucleotides, the CDR3 is TGTGCCGGGGGACAGGGAGGCGCTGGGGCCAACGTCCTGACTTTC.

The chain combines TRBV9 with TRBJ1-1; the D gene is possibly TRBD1 (5 bases). V lost 0 bases and J lost 4, with 13 bases in between. Germline V lookup: CDR1 SGDLS, CDR2 YYNGEE. This CDR3 region has 15 residues. CDR3 sequence (DNA): TGTGCCAGCAGCGTAGTGGACACCGCGGCCACTGAAGCTTTCTTT. As protein: CASSVVDTAATEAFF.

The rearrangement links TRBV7-9 to TRBJ2-3, with 11 bases that match TRBD1. There are 19 residues in the CDR3. From germline, CDR1 is SEHNR and CDR2 FQNEAQ (reference sequence). V gave up 5 bases and J gave up 4 bases; unmatched junction bases: 17. The CDR3 DNA reads as TGTGCCAGCAGCCATCACGGGGGGACAGGGGGTCGTAGAGCAGATACGCAGTATTTT. It yields the protein CASSHHGGTGGRRADTQYF.

V gene TRBV27 combines with J gene TRBJ2-7, with 9 positions matching TRBD2. Germline V CDR1 and CDR2: MNHEY, SMNVEV (reference sequence). This CDR3 region has 14 residues. V gave up 6 bases and J gave up 2 bases; unmatched junction bases: 5. In DNA form, the CDR3 reads TGTGCCAGCAGCGAAGGACTAGCGCCCTACGAGCAGTACTTC. Translated, it gives CASSEGLAPYEQYF.

This clone was counted between two and nine times. The CDR3 DNA reads as TGTGCCAGCAGGGTCCGGGGACAGGGGTCCTACGAGCAGTACTTC. Amino acid sequence: CASRVRGQGSYEQYF. V usage is TRBV6-6 and J usage is TRBJ2-7; TRBD1 agrees at 10 bases. This CDR3 has 15 amino acids. With V trimmed by 6 bases and J by 1 base, 6 bases remained unmatched. Germline V gives CDR1 MNHNY, CDR2 SVGAGI (reference sequence).

This clone occurred a few times. This chain links TRBV5-1 with TRBJ1-5, with a possible D match to TRBD1 (6 bases). V was shortened by 0 bases and J by 7 bases, with 17 bases between the two germline ends. The V gene's germline CDR1 is SGHRS and CDR2 YFSETQ. CDR3 size: 16 residues. CDR3 DNA sequence: TGCGCCAGCAGCTTGGAGCCCACAGGTCAGGGGCAGCCCCAGCATTTT. Residues: CASSLEPTGQGQPQHF.

A few counts support this clone. The V call is TRBV5-1, the J call TRBJ2-5, with TRBD1 matching over 8 bases. Germline CDR1 is SGHRS and CDR2 is YFSETQ. This CDR3 spans 14 amino acids. Unmatched junction bases numbered 7, after V lost 4 bases and J lost 5 bases. This CDR3 reads CASSLMTGVETQYF. In DNA form, the CDR3 reads TGCGCCAGCAGCCTGATGACAGGGGTCGAGACCCAGTACTTC.

The chain carries TRBV5-1 and TRBJ1-1, with a weak D call TRBD1 (5 bases). CDR3 size: 15 residues. Trimming cost V 4 bases and J 3 bases, with 16 bases left between them. Germline V gene data show CDR1 as SGHRS and CDR2 as YFSETQ. The CDR3 DNA reads as TGCGCCAGCAGCCCGGGGGACGGACCATACACTGAAGCTTTCTTT. As protein: CASSPGDGPYTEAFF.

As DNA, the CDR3 is TGCGCCAGCAGCCAAGAATGGCAGGGATCCTACGAGCAGTACTTC. It encodes CASSQEWQGSYEQYF. The chain combines TRBV4-1 with TRBJ2-7; TRBD1 is a possible D gene (5 bases). V lost 0 bases and J 1 base, leaving 10 bases between the germline ends. Germline CDR1 is MGHRA and CDR2 is YSYEKL. CDR3 size: 15 residues.

This sequence joins TRBV5-1 and TRBJ2-1; 10 bases map to TRBD2. The CDR3 runs 18 residues. The trim removed 0 bases at V and 4 bases at J, leaving 10 bases unmatched. Germline V gene data show CDR1 as SGHRS and CDR2 as YFSETQ. In nucleotides, the CDR3 is TGCGCCAGCAGCTTGGAGTCGAGCGGGGGGGCCGGTTACAATGAGCAGTTCTTC. This codes for CASSLESSGGAGYNEQFF.

Worth noting for this clone: This sample also contains other DNA sequences that code for the same CDR3. The chain carries TRBV18 and TRBJ1-1; TRBD1 matches at 8 bases. The CDR3 has 13 amino acids. Trimming removed 3 bases from V and 3 bases from J; junction bases left unmatched: 0. Germline V gene lookup returns CDR1 KGHSH and CDR2 LQKENI. Here the CDR3 DNA reads TGTGCCAGCTCACCGGACAGGGACACTGAAGCTTTCTTT. Translated, it gives CASSPDRDTEAFF.

This clone has only a few counts. This chain links TRBV2 with TRBJ2-1, with 8 bases matching TRBD1. The CDR3 runs to 16 residues. Losses at the gene ends were 0 bases for V and 3 bases for J; bases not matched to a gene: 4. Germline V gives CDR1 SNHLY, CDR2 FYNNEI. The CDR3 loop is CASSEARTGLYNEQFF. CDR3 DNA sequence: TGTGCCAGCAGTGAAGCGCGGACAGGGCTCTACAATGAGCAGTTCTTC.

The gene calls are TRBV28 and TRBJ1-4; D may be TRBD1 (6 bases). The ends were cut back, 2 bases at V and 3 bases at J, with 10 bases in the middle. CDR1 is MDHEN, CDR2 SYDVKM, per germline. This CDR3 region has 15 residues. CDR3 amino acids: CASSLVGQPNEKLFF. The CDR3 DNA reads TGTGCCAGCAGTTTAGTTGGACAGCCTAATGAAAAACTGTTTTTT.